The 26 T cell receptor beta chains listed next were all sequenced from one sample in a study of breast tumors, draining lymph nodes, adjacent tissues. TCRdb recomputed calls from the multiplex PCR reads with MiXCR, one row per CDR3 protein. The data show fewer than 15,000 distinct CDR3 sequences, with roughly 60% seen just once and 49% held by the top ten. The sample comprised tumor-adjacent breast tissue. These receptors came from a female donor with breast cancer. Some clones in this sample may be carry-over from other donors' samples.

This chain uses TRBV12-3 or TRBV12-4 with TRBJ1-3; no definite D call. The CDR3 runs to 11 residues. Trimming took 5 bases from V and 8 from J, leaving 7 bases between them. CDR3: CASSVRYTIYF. The CDR3 DNA sequence: TGTGCCAGCAGTGTGCGCTACACCATATATTTT.

The chain has TRBV7-2 and TRBJ2-7, with TRBD2 matching over 11 bases. V was pared by 5 bases and J by 2 bases, with 5 bases of the junction left unmatched. The CDR3 length is 15 residues. Germline V gene lookup returns CDR1 SGHTA and CDR2 FQGNSA. CDR3 sequence (DNA): TGTGCCAGCAGCAGGCTAGCGGGAGGAACCTACGAGCAGTACTTC. It codes for CASSRLAGGTYEQYF.

This sequence joins TRBV6-2 or TRBV6-3 and TRBJ1-2; D gene unclear. The CDR3 runs to 14 residues. V was clipped by 0 bases and J by 3 bases, with 8 bases between them. In germline, CDR1 is MNHEY, CDR2 SVGEGT. CDR3 amino acids: CASSYSLRDYGYTF. The CDR3 region has the DNA TGTGCCAGCAGTTACTCTCTTAGGGACTATGGCTACACCTTC.

This clonotype was seen repeatedly, ten times or more. This could be a read error, since a much larger clone is one nucleotide away. The V and J genes are TRBV27 and TRBJ1-6; weak D call: TRBD1 (6 bases). This CDR3 has 13 residues. The V end was cut by 11 bases, the J end by 9 bases, with 17 bases between. CDR1 is MNHEY, CDR2 SMNVEV, per germline (reference sequence). This CDR3 is CAGSRGGLSPLHF. In nucleotides, the CDR3 is TGTGCCGGCTCAAGAGGGGGGCTTTCACCCCTCCACTTT.

This clonotype was counted a single time. The CDR3 DNA reads TGTGCCAGTAGTAAAGATCCGACAGCCTATAATTCACCCCTCCACTTT. As protein: CASSKDPTAYNSPLHF. The gene calls are TRBV19 and TRBJ1-6; D possibly corresponds to TRBD1 (5 bases). Germline loops: CDR1 LNHDA, CDR2 SQIVND (reference sequence). The CDR3 has 16 amino acids. V dropped 4 bases and J dropped 2 bases, with 12 bases sitting between them.

By sample share, this clonotype is medium-sized (0.01 to 0.1%). This chain joins TRBV7-2 and TRBJ2-7; D unclear. The CDR3 is 15 residues long. In germline, CDR1 is SGHTA, CDR2 FQGNSA. Trimming pared 6 bases from V and 1 base from J, leaving 16 bases between. The CDR3 bases are TGTGCCAGCAGATCAGGACCAGGAACGTCCTACGAGCAGTACTTC. Residues: CASRSGPGTSYEQYF.

This rearrangement joins TRBV11-2 to TRBJ2-3; either TRBD1 or TRBD2 may supply D (5 bases each). The CDR3 consists of 16 residues. V was trimmed by 4 bases and J by 4 bases, leaving 18 bases between them. Germline V gene lookup returns CDR1 SGHAT and CDR2 FQNNGV. The CDR3 spells CASSSARLGRADTQYF. The CDR3 nucleotides are TGTGCCAGCAGCTCCGCCAGGCTGGGACGTGCAGATACGCAGTATTTT.

This chain connects TRBV7-9 to TRBJ1-4, with D unclear. This CDR3 is built from 15 residues. V lost 2 bases to trimming and J lost 0 bases, with 7 bases between them. Germline V lookup: CDR1 SEHNR, CDR2 FQNEAQ (reference sequence). The CDR3 protein is CASSLLSATNEKLFF. The CDR3 bases are TGTGCCAGCAGCTTACTTTCGGCAACTAATGAAAAACTGTTTTTT.

The chain employs TRBV9 and TRBJ1-3; no firm D call. There are 13 residues in the CDR3. Per the germline V gene, CDR1 is SGDLS and CDR2 is YYNGEE. The germline V and J ends were trimmed by 5 bases and 3 bases, with 9 bases remaining between them. CDR3 protein: CASSPVVGNTIYF. CDR3 sequence (DNA): TGTGCCAGCAGTCCAGTGGTTGGAAACACCATATATTTT.

The chain uses TRBV19 and TRBJ1-5, with D possibly matching TRBD1 (6 bases). Deletions cut 6 bases from V and 0 bases from J, with 15 bases between. Germline CDR1 reads LNHDA; CDR2 reads SQIVND (reference sequence). This CDR3 spans 16 amino acids. The CDR3 reads CASRYTGLYSNQPQHF. In nucleotides, the CDR3 is TGTGCCAGTAGATACACAGGGCTTTATAGCAATCAGCCCCAGCATTTT.

This chain uses TRBV13 with TRBJ1-2; 8 nucleotides line up with TRBD1. V shed 3 bases, J shed 2 bases, and the junction held 11 bases outside the gene matches. The CDR3 is made up of 17 amino acids. Germline CDR1 PRHDT, CDR2 FYEKMQ (reference sequence). The CDR3 is CASSFRLGWDRNYGYTF. The CDR3, as DNA: TGTGCCAGCAGCTTCAGACTTGGGTGGGACAGGAACTATGGCTACACCTTC.

The sample holds one count of this clonotype. A read error is likely, as this CDR3 ends without the conserved phenylalanine or tryptophan. The chain recombines TRBV5-1 with TRBJ2-7; tentatively, D is TRBD2 (5 bases). Germline V gene data show CDR1 as SGHRS and CDR2 as YFSETQ. Trimming shortened V by 6 bases and J by 2 bases, and 24 bases separated the two germline ends. This CDR3 has 17 amino acids. Here the CDR3 DNA reads TGCGCCAGCAAGTCATCTACCAGCGGCTTAGGTACCTACGAGCAGTACCTC. Translated: CASKSSTSGLGTYEQYL.

This clonotype was observed a single time. The DNA is omitted, as the CDR3 cannot be located on it reliably, and the CDR3 follows TCRdb's listing. The J gene is TRBJ2-7, the V gene TRBV7-8; no check of the table's D call, TRBD2, against the DNA was made. 22 amino acids form the CDR3, both terminal residues included. Germline CDR1 reads SGHVS; CDR2 reads FQNEAQ. The CDR3 reads CASSFYICSARDSGRSPYEQYF.

This sequence joins TRBV5-5 and TRBJ1-2; 8 nucleotides line up with TRBD1. CDR3 length: 15 amino acids. After removal of 3 bases from V and 2 bases from J, the junction contained 6 bases not matched to a gene. Looked up from germline, CDR1 is SGHKS and CDR2 is YYEKEE (reference sequence). The CDR3 region has the DNA TGTGCCAGCAGCTACCGGACAGGGACCAACTATGGCTACACCTTC. It translates to CASSYRTGTNYGYTF.

The sample holds many counts of this clonotype. The chain is built from TRBV10-3 and TRBJ1-1; D ambiguous. Germline V gene data show CDR1 as ENHRY and CDR2 as SYGVKD. The CDR3 is made up of 12 amino acids. V was cut by 0 bases and J by 5 bases, with 4 bases left in between. CDR3 residues: CAISESETEAFF. As DNA, the CDR3 is TGTGCCATCAGTGAGTCGGAAACTGAAGCTTTCTTT.

The J gene is TRBJ1-5, the V gene TRBV29-1; 8 bases line up with TRBD1. This CDR3 is 13 amino acids long. CDR1 SQVTM and CDR2 ANQGSEA come from the germline V gene. Germline trimming cut 7 bases from V and 2 bases from J; bases unmatched to any gene: 4. The CDR3 here is CSAMTGGNQPQHF. The CDR3 DNA follows: TGCAGCGCCATGACAGGGGGCAATCAGCCCCAGCATTTT.

This chain uses TRBV5-1 with TRBJ2-1; the D gene is possibly TRBD1 (6 bases). Per germline, CDR1 SGHRS and CDR2 YFSETQ. Deletions cut 4 bases from V and 3 bases from J, with 14 bases between. This CDR3 has 15 amino acids. Here the CDR3 DNA reads TGCGCCAGCAGCCATGGACAGAGTTTCTACAATGAGCAGTTCTTC. It is translated as CASSHGQSFYNEQFF.

This clonotype appeared a single time. The chain is built from TRBV12-3 or TRBV12-4 and TRBJ2-7; D is unresolved. V lost 3 bases and J 0 bases, leaving 9 bases between the germline ends. The CDR3 sequence is 14 residues long. The chain's CDR3 is CASSFGAASYEQYF. Written as DNA, the CDR3 is TGTGCCAGCAGTTTCGGAGCAGCCTCCTACGAGCAGTACTTC.

V gene TRBV29-1 combines with J gene TRBJ1-4; D is unclear. This CDR3 comprises 14 residues. Germline values: CDR1 SQVTM, CDR2 ANQGSEA. The V end was cut by 1 base, the J end by 1 base, with 7 bases between. CDR3 amino acids: CSVEGRGTNEKLFF. CDR3 sequence (DNA): TGCAGCGTTGAAGGGCGGGGAACTAATGAAAAACTGTTTTTT.

This rearrangement joins TRBV12-3 or TRBV12-4 to TRBJ1-5; 7 bases are a match to TRBD1. The CDR3 length is 15 residues. J was trimmed by 0 bases and V by 6 bases; bases with no gene match: 5. CDR3 coding DNA: TGTGCCAGCAGGAGGGGACAGCATAGCAATCAGCCCCAGCATTTT. Protein product: CASRRGQHSNQPQHF.

Ten or more counts support this clonotype. V and J are TRBV3-1 and TRBJ2-7, with D possibly called TRBD1 or TRBD2 (6 bases each). The germline V gene encodes CDR1 LGHDT and CDR2 YNNKEL (reference sequence). This CDR3 is 13 amino acids long. Trimming took off 4 bases at V and 9 bases at J, with 16 bases between the two ends. The CDR3 protein is CASSPQEGVRQYF. The DNA of the CDR3 is TGTGCCAGCAGCCCCCAGGAGGGGGTCAGGCAGTACTTC.

The chain links TRBV2 to TRBJ2-2; no definite D call. The CDR3 spans 12 residues. Germline V gene data show CDR1 as SNHLY and CDR2 as FYNNEI. V lost 5 bases and J 4 bases, leaving 5 bases between the germline ends. Here the CDR3 reads CASSLGTGELFF. In nucleotides, the CDR3 is TGTGCCAGCAGTCTTGGCACCGGGGAGCTGTTTTTT.

This clonotype was detected only once. This chain connects TRBV11-1 to TRBJ2-2; TRBD1 matches at 9 bases. This CDR3 is built from 17 residues. Per the germline V gene, CDR1 is SGHAT and CDR2 is FQDESV (reference sequence). V shed 3 bases and J 7 bases; nucleotides not matched to a gene: 12. This chain's CDR3 is CASSFSNRGHGGGELFF. DNA of the CDR3: TGTGCCAGCAGCTTTTCGAACAGGGGGCATGGAGGCGGGGAGCTGTTTTTT.

CDR3 coding DNA: TGTGCCAGCAGCGTAGACGGGTTGAGTGAGCAGTTCTTC. This gives the protein CASSVDGLSEQFF. The chain joins TRBV9 to TRBJ2-1; D is undetermined. Germline CDR1 reads SGDLS; CDR2 reads YYNGEE. The germline V and J ends were trimmed by 0 bases and 9 bases, with 10 bases remaining between them. This CDR3 comprises 13 residues.

This sequence joins TRBV28 and TRBJ1-5, with 7 bases fitting TRBD1. Germline loops: CDR1 MDHEN, CDR2 SYDVKM. The junction had 6 bases not matched to a gene; V was cut back by 5 bases and J by 5 bases. The CDR3 consists of 14 residues. CDR3 sequence reads: CASSTTGRYQPQHF. CDR3 nucleotides: TGTGCCAGCAGTACGACAGGGAGGTATCAGCCCCAGCATTTT. The full variable domain, with the rest looked up from reference TRBV28 and TRBJ1-5, is DVKVTQSSRYLVKRTGEKVFLECVQDMDHENMFWYRQDPGLGLRLIYFSYDVKMKEKGDIPEGYSVSREKKERFSLILESASTNQTSMYLCASSTTGRYQPQHFGDGTRLSIL.

The V call is TRBV4-1, the J call TRBJ2-5; D is possibly TRBD1 (6 bases). This CDR3 spans 16 amino acids. Germline V gives CDR1 MGHRA, CDR2 YSYEKL. V was trimmed by 4 bases and J by 5 bases, leaving 20 bases between them. The CDR3 region has the DNA TGCGCCAGCAGCCCCCTGAGGGGGACCCCCGAGGAGACCCAGTACTTC. Protein: CASSPLRGTPEETQYF.